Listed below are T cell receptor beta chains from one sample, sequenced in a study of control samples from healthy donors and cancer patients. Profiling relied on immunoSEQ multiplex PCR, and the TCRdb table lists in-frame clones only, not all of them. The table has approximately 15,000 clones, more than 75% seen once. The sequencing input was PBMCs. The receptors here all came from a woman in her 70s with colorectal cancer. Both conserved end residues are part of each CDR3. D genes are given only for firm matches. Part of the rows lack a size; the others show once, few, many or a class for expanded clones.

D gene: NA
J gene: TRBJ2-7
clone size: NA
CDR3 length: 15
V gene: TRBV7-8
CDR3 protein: CASSFGVGAAYEQYF
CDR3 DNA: TGTGCCAGCAGCTTTGGCGTGGGGGCTGCCTACGAGCAGTACTTC

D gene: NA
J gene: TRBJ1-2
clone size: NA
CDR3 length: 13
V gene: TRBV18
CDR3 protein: CASSPGSNYGYTF
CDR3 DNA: TGTGCCAGCTCACCAGGGTCCAACTATGGCTACACCTTC

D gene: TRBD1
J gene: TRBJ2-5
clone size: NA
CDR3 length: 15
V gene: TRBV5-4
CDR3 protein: CASSLLQGGGETQYF
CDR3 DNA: TGTGCCAGCAGCTTACTACAGGGGGGAGGAGAGACCCAGTACTTC

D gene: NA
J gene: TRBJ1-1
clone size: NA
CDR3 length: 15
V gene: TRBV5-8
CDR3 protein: CASSLGASIAPGAFF
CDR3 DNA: TGTGCCAGCAGCTTGGGGGCTTCGATTGCGCCAGGAGCTTTCTTT

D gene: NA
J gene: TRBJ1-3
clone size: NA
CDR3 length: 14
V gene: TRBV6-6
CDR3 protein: CASSYWGRGNTIYF
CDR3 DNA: TGTGCCAGCAGTTACTGGGGGCGTGGAAACACCATATATTTT

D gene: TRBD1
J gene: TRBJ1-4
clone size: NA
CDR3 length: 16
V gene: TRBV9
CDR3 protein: CASSVDPGGGKEKLFF
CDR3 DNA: TGTGCCAGCAGCGTCGACCCAGGGGGGGGGAAGGAAAAACTGTTTTTT

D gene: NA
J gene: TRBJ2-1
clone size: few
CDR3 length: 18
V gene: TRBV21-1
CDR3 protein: CASSKKGDGWRIYNEQFF
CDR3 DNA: TGTGCCAGCAGCAAGAAGGGTGACGGCTGGAGGATCTACAATGAGCAGTTCTTC

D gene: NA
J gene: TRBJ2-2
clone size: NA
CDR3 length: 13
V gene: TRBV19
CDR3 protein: CASRPTDIGELFF
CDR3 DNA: TGTGCCAGTAGGCCGACAGATATCGGGGAGCTGTTTTTT

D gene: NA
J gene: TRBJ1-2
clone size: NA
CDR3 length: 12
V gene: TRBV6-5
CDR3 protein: CASSRGGYGYTF
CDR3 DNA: TGTGCCAGCAGTAGGGGGGGCTATGGCTACACCTTC

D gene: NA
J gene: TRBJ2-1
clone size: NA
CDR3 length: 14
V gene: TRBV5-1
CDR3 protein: CASSLGDWADEQFF
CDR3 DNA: TGCGCCAGCAGCTTGGGGGACTGGGCGGATGAGCAGTTCTTC

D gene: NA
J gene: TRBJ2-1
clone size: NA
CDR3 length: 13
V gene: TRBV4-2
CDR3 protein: CASALPPYNEQFF
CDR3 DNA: TGTGCCAGCGCCCTTCCTCCCTACAATGAGCAGTTCTTC

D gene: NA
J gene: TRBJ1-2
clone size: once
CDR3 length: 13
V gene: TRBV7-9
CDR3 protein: CASSLGDPDGYTF
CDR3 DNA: TGTGCCAGCAGCTTGGGGGACCCGGATGGCTACACCTTC

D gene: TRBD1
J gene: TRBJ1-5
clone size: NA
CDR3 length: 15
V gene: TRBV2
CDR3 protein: CASSAQGPSRQPQHF
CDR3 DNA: TGTGCCAGCAGTGCACAGGGGCCCTCGCGTCAGCCCCAGCATTTT

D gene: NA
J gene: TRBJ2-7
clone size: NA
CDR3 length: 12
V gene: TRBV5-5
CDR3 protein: CASSSDSREQYF
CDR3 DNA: TGTGCCAGCAGCTCAGACAGCCGCGAGCAGTACTTC

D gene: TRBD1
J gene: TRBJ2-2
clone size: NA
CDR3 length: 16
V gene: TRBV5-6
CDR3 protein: CASSPLTGRNTGELFF
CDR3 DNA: TGTGCCAGCAGCCCGCTGACAGGGAGGAACACCGGGGAGCTGTTTTTT

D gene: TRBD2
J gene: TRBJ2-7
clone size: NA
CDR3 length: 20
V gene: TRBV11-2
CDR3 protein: CASSLDVPRGGLRGLYEQYF
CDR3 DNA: TGTGCCAGCAGCTTAGATGTCCCGCGGGGCGGCCTGCGGGGACTATACGAGCAGTACTTC

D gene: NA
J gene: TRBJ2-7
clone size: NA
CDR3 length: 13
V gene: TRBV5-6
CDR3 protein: CASSPGTPFEQYF
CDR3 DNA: TGTGCCAGCAGCCCCGGGACCCCTTTCGAGCAGTACTTC

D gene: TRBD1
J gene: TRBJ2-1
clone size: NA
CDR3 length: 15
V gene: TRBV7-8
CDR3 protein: CASSLGTGGGGEQFF
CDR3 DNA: TGTGCCAGCAGCTTAGGGACAGGGGGAGGGGGTGAGCAGTTCTTC

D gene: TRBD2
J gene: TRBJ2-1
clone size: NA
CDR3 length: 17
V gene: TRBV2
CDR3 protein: CASSGLAGRYSYNEQFF
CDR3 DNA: TGTGCCAGCAGTGGACTAGCGGGAAGGTACTCCTACAATGAGCAGTTCTTC

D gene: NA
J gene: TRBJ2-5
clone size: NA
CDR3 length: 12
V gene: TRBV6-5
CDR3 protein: CAGFGGPRTQYF
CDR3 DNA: TGTGCCGGCTTCGGGGGTCCAAGGACCCAGTACTTC

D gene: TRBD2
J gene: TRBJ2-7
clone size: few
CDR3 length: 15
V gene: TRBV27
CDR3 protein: CASSSTSGWGYEQYF
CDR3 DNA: TGTGCCAGCAGTTCTACTAGCGGATGGGGCTACGAGCAGTACTTC

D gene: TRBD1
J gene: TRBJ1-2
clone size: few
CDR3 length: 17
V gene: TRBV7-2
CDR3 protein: CASSSYFGQAGLYGYTF
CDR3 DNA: TGTGCCAGCAGCTCCTACTTCGGACAGGCTGGCCTCTATGGCTACACCTTC

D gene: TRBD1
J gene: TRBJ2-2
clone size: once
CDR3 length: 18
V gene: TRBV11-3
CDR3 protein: CASSPNSLGTVNTGELFF
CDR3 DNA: TGTGCCAGCAGCCCCAATAGCCTCGGGACAGTGAACACCGGGGAGCTGTTTTTT

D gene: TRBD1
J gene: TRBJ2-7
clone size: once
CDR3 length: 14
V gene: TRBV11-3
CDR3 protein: CASSSGQGATLQYF
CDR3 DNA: TGTGCCAGCAGCTCGGGACAGGGGGCGACCCTGCAGTACTTC

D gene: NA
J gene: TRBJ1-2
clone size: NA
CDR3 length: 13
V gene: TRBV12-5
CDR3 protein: CASGLGGIYGYTF
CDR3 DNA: TGTGCTAGTGGTTTGGGGGGGATCTATGGCTACACCTTC

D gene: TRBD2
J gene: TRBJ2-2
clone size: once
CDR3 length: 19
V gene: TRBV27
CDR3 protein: CASSSGGVLAGGRTGELFF
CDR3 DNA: TGTGCCAGCAGTTCGGGAGGGGTTCTAGCGGGGGGCCGAACCGGGGAGCTGTTTTTT

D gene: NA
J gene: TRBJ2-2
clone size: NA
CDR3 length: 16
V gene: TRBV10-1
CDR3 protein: CASNPSTWTNSGELFF
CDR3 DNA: TGCGCCAGTAACCCATCAACCTGGACCAACAGCGGGGAGCTGTTTTTT

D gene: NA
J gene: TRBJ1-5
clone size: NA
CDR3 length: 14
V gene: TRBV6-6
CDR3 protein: CASSYGTFNQPQHF
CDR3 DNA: TGTGCCAGCAGTTACGGGACTTTTAATCAGCCCCAGCATTTT

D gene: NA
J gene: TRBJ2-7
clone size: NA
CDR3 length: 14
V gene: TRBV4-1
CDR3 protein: CASSQDGGAYEQYF
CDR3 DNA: TGCGCCAGCAGCCAAGATGGCGGTGCCTACGAGCAGTACTTC

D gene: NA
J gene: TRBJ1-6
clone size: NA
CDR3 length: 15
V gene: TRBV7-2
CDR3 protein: CASSFHGSYNSPLHF
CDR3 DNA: TGTGCCAGCAGCTTCCATGGGTCGTATAATTCACCCCTCCACTTT